The clone carrying this TCR beta chain was observed a single time. Its specificity is unknown. These data come from a study of cytomegalovirus exposure and HLA in healthy donors. About the research overall: Previous work identified roughly 120 million unique TCR beta sequences from 150 million to 200 million T cells.

There are 18 residues in the CDR3. In germline, CDR1 is ENHRY, CDR2 SYGVKD. The V and J ends lost 9 bases and 4 bases, in that order; junction bases with no gene match: 17. The primer mix had 60 Vbeta and 13 Jbeta primers. The repertoire was sequenced with immunoSEQ multiplex PCR; TCRdb's copy has only in-frame clones and lacks some. Seen here are 95,000 to 150,000 clones, about 62% observed once, and the top ten hold 6.5% to 9.5%. Findings of the study overall: Most TCR sequences were seen very rarely across donors, but some public TCRs occurred in many.

This TCR was recovered from a woman aged 40-49 years in good health and CMV-seropositive. Specimen: PBMCs. The chain links TRBV10-3 to TRBJ2-2; TRBD2 matches at 10 bases. CDR3 sequence (DNA): TGTGCCATAAGCGGACAGGGATCTAGCGGGAGCGGCACCGGGGAGCTGTTTTTT. Protein product: CAISGQGSSGSGTGELFF.